This T cell receptor beta chain was captured in a study of blood T cell repertoires in COVID-19. The V and J ends lost 2 bases and 7 bases, in that order; junction bases with no gene match: 3. From germline, CDR1 is WSHSY and CDR2 SAAADI. This CDR3 contains 13 residues. The assay was immunoSEQ multiplex PCR, and TCRdb's table has in-frame clones only and misses some. The data hold around 190,000 clones, with 83% observed a single time. V and J are TRBV10-2 and TRBJ1-1, with 8 bases fitting TRBD1. Sequenced: peripheral blood. This TCR derives from a human donor in a cohort sampled during active COVID-19. The CDR3 loop reads CASSERTGIEAFF. As DNA, the CDR3 is TGCGCCAGCAGTGAGAGGACAGGGATTGAAGCTTTCTTT.